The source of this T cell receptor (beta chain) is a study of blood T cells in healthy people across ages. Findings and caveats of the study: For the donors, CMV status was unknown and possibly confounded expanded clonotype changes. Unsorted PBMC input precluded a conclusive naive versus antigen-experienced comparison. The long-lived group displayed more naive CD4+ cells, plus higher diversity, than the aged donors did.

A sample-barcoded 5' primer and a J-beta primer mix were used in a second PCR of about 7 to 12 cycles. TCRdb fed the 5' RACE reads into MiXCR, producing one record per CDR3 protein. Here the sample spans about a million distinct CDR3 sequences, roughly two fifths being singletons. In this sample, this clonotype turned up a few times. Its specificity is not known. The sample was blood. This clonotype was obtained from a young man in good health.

The DNA of the CDR3 is TGCGCCAGCAGCCAAGTTGCTGGGTACTACGAGCAGTACTTC. Its protein is CASSQVAGYYEQYF. The chain employs TRBV4-3 and TRBJ2-7; D is uncertain. The CDR3 spans 14 residues. Germline V CDR1 and CDR2: LGHNA, YSLEER. Trimming removed 1 base from V and 3 bases from J, with 10 bases in between.